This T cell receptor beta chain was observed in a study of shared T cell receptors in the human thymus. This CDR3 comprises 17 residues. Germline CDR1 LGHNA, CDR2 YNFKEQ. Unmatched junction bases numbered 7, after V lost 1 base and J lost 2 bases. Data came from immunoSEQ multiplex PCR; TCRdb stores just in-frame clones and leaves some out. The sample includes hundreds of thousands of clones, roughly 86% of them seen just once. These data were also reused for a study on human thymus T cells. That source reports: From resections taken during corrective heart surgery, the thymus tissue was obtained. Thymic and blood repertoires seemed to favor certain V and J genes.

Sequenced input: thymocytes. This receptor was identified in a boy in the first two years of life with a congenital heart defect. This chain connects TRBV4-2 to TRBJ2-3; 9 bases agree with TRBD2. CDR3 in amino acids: CASSQAFIAGVTDTQYF. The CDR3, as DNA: TGTGCCAGCAGCCAAGCTTTCATAGCGGGGGTCACAGATACGCAGTATTTT.